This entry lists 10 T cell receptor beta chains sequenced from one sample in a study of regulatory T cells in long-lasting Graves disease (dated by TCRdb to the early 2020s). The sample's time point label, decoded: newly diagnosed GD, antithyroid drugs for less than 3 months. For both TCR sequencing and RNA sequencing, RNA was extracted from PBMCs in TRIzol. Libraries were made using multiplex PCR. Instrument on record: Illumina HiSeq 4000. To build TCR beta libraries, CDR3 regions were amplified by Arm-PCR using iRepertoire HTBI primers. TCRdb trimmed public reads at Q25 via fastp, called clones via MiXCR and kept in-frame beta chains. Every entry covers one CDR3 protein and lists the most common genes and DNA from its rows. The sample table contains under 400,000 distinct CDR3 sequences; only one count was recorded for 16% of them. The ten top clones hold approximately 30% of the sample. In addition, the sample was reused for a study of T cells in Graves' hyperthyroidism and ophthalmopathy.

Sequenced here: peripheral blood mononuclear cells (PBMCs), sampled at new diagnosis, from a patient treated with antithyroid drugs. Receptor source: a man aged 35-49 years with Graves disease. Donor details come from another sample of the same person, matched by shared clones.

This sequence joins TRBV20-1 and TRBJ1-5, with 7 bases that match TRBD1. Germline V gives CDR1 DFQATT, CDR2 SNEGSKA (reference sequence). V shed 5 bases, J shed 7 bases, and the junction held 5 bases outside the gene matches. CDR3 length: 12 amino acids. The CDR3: CSAQGEGQPQHF. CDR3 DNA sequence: TGCAGTGCTCAGGGGGAAGGGCAGCCCCAGCATTTT.

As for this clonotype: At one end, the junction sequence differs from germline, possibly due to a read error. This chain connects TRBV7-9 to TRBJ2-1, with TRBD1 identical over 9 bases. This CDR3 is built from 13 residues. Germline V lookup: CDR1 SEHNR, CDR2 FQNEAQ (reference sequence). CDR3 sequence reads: CARSKGQGDEQFF. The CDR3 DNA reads TGTGCCCGCAGCAAGGGACAGGGCGATGAGCAGTTCTTC. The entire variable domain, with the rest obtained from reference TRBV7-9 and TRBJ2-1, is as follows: DTGVSQNPRHKITKRGQNVTFRCDPISEHNRLYWYRQTLGQGPEFLTYFQNEAQLEKSRLLSDRFSAERPKGSFSTLEIQRTEQGDSAMYLCARSKGQGDEQFFGPGTRLTVL.

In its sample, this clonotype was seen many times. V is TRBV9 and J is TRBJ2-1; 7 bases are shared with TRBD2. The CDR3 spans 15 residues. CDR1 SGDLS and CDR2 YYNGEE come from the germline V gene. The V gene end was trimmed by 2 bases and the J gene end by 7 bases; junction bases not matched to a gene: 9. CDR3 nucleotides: TGTGCCAGCAGCGTCGGCGGGGGATGGCATAATGAGCAGTTCTTC. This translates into CASSVGGGWHNEQFF.

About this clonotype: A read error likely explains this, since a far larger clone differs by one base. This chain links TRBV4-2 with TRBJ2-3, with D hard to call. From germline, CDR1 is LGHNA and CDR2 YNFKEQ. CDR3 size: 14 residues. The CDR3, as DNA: TGTGCCAGCAGCCCCGACCCCTATGCGATTACGGAGTATTTT. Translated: CASSPDPYAITEYF.

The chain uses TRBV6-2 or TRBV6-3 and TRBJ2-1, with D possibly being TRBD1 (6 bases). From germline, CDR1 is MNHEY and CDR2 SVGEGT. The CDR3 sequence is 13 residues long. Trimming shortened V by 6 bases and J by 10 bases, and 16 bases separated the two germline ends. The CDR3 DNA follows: TGTGCCAGCAGAACGGGACAAAGCTACGAGCAGTTCTTC. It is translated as CASRTGQSYEQFF.

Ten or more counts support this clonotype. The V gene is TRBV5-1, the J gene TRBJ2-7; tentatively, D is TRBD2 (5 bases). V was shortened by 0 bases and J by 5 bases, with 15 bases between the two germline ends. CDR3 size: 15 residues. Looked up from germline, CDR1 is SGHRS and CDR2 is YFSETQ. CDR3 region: CASSLEERARNEQYF. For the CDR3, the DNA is TGCGCCAGCAGCTTGGAGGAGAGGGCTAGGAACGAGCAGTACTTC.

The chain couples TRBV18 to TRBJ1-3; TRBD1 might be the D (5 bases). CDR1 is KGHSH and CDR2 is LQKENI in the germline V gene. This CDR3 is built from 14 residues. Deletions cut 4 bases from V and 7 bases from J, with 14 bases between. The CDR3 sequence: CASSLGQGGNTIYF. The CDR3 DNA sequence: TGTGCCAGCTCACTTGGACAAGGCGGGAACACCATATATTTT.

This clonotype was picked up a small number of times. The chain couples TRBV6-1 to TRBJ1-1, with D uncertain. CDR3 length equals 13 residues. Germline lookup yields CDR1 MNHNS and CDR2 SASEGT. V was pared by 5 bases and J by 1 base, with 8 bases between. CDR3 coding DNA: TGTGCCAGCAGTAGACGACGGAACACTGAAGCTTTCTTT. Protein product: CASSRRRNTEAFF.

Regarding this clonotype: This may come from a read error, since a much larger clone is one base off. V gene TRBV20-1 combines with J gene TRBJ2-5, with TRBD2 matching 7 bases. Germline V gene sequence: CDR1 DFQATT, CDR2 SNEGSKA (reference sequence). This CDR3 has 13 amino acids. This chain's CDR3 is CSAGGGGQKTQYF. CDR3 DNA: TGCAGTGCGGGGGGGGGAGGCCAAAAGACCCAGTACTTC.

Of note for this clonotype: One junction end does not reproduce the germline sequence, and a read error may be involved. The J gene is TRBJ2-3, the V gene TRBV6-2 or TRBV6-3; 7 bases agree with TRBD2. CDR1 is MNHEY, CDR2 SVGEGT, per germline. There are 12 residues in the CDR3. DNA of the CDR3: TGTGCCAGCAGTTTGGGGACTACCACGCGGTATTTT. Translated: CASSLGTTTRYF.